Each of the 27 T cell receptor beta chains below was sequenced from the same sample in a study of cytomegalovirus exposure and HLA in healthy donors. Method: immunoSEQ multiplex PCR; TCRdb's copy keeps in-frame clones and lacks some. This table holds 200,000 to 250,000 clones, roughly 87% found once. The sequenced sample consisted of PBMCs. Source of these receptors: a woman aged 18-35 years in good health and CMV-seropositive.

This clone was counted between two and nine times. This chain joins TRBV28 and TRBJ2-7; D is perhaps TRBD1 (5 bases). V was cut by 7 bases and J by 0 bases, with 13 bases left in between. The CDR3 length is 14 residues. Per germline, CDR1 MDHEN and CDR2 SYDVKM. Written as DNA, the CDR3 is TGTGCCAGCACCGATCTAGGGGCCTCCTACGAGCAGTACTTC. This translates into CASTDLGASYEQYF.

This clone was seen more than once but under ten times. CDR3 sequence reads: CASSNPTGTGYEQYF. Here the CDR3 DNA reads TGTGCCAGCAGCAACCCTACAGGGACAGGCTACGAGCAGTACTTC. The chain has TRBV6-6 and TRBJ2-7, with TRBD1 matching over 8 bases. The CDR3 has 15 residues. V gave up 6 bases and J gave up 3 bases; unmatched junction bases: 10. Germline lookup yields CDR1 MNHNY and CDR2 SVGAGI (reference sequence).

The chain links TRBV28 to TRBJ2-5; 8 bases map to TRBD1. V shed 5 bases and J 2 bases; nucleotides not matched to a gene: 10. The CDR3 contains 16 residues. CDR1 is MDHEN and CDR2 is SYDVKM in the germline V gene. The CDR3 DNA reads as TGTGCCAGCAGTCCAGGGGGCCGGTTGGGACAAGAGACCCAGTACTTC. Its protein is CASSPGGRLGQETQYF.

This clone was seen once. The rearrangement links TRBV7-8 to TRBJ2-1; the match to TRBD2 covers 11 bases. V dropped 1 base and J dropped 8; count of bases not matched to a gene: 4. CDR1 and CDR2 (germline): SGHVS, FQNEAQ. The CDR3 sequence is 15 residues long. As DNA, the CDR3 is TGTGCCAGCAGCTTAGTAGCGGGAGGGCCCGATGAGCAGTTCTTC. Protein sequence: CASSLVAGGPDEQFF.

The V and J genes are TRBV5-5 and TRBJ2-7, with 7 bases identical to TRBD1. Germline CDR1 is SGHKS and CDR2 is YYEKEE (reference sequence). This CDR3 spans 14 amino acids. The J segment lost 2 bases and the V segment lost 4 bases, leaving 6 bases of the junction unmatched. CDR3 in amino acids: CASSPPGQTYEQYF. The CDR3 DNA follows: TGTGCCAGCAGCCCGCCGGGACAGACCTACGAGCAGTACTTC.

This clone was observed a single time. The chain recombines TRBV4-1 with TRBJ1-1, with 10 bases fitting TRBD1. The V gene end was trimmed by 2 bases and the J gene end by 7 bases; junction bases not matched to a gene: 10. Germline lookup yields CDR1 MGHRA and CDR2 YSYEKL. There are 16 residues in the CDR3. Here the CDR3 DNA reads TGCGCCAGCAGCCAAAACGACAGGGGGCACTCGAATGAAGCTTTCTTT. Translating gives CASSQNDRGHSNEAFF.

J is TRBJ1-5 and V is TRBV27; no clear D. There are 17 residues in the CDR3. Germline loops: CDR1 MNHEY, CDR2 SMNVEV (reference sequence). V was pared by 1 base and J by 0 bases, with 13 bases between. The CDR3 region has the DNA TGTGCCAGCAGTTTATTGGGAGGGTCGGATAGCAATCAGCCCCAGCATTTT. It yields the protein CASSLLGGSDSNQPQHF.

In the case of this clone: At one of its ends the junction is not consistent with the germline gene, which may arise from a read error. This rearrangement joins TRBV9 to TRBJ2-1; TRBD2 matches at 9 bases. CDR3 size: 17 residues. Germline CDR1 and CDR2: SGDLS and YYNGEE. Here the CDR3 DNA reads TGTGTCAGCAGCGCAAACACCGGGACTAGCCTCCACAATGAGCAGTTCTTC. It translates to CVSSANTGTSLHNEQFF. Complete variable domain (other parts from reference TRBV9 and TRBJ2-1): DSGVTQTPKHLITATGQRVTLRCSPRSGDLSVYWYQQSLDQGLQFLIQYYNGEERAKGNILERFSAQQFPDLHSELNLSSLELGDSALYFCVSSANTGTSLHNEQFFGPGTRLTVL.

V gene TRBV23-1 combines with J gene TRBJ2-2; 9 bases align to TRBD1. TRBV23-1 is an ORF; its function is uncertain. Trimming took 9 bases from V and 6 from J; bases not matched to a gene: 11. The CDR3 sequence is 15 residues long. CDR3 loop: CARFFRDRVAGELFF. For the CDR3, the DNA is TGCGCCAGATTCTTCCGGGACAGGGTGGCCGGGGAGCTGTTTTTT.

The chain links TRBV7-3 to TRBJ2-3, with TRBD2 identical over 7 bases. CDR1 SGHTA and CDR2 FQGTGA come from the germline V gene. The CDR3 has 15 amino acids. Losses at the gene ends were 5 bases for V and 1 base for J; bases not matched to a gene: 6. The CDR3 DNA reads TGTGCCAGCAGCGCAACTAGCGACCGCACAGATACGCAGTATTTT. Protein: CASSATSDRTDTQYF.

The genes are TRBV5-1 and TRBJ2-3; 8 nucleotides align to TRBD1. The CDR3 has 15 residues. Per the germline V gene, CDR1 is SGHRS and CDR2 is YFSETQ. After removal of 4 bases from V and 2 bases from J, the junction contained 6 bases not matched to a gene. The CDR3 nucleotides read TGCGCCAGCAGCCTCGGACAGGGTATCACAGATACGCAGTATTTT. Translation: CASSLGQGITDTQYF.

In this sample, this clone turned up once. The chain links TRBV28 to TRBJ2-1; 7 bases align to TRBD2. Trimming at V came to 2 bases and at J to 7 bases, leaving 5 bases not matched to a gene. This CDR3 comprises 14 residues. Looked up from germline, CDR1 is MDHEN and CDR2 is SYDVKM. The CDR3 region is CASSLGGEKNEQFF. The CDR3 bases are TGTGCCAGCAGTTTAGGGGGGGAGAAGAATGAGCAGTTCTTC.

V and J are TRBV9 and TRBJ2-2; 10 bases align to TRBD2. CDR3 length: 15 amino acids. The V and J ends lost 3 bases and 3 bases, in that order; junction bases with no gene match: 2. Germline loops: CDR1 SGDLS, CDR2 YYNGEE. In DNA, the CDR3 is TGTGCCAGCAGCGACAGCGGGAGGGACACCGGGGAGCTGTTTTTT. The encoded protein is CASSDSGRDTGELFF. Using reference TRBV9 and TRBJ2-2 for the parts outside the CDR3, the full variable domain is DSGVTQTPKHLITATGQRVTLRCSPRSGDLSVYWYQQSLDQGLQFLIQYYNGEERAKGNILERFSAQQFPDLHSELNLSSLELGDSALYFCASSDSGRDTGELFFGEGSRLTVL.

In DNA form, the CDR3 reads TGTGCCAGCAGTCTATACTCCAGGCTTAATCAGCCCCAGCATTTT. Translated, it gives CASSLYSRLNQPQHF. This chain uses TRBV27 with TRBJ1-5; no firm D call. Germline V gives CDR1 MNHEY, CDR2 SMNVEV (reference sequence). Deletions cut 5 bases from V and 4 bases from J, with 15 bases between. CDR3 length: 15 amino acids.

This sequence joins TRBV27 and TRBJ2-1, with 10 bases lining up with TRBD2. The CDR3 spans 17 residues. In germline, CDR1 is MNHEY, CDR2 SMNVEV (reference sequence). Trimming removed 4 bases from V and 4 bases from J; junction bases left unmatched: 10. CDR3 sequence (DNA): TGTGCCAGCAGTTACATTGGGGCTAGCGGGAGTTACAATGAGCAGTTCTTC. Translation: CASSYIGASGSYNEQFF.

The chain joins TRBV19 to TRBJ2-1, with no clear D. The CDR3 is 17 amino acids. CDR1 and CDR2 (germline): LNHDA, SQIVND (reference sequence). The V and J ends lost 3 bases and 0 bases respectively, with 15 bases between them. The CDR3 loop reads CASSIYDSLSSYNEQFF. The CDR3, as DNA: TGTGCCAGTAGTATCTATGATAGCTTGAGCTCCTACAATGAGCAGTTCTTC. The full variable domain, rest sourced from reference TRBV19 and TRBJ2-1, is DGGITQSPKYLFRKEGQNVTLSCEQNLNHDAMYWYRQDPGQGLRLIYYSQIVNDFQKGDIAEGYSVSREKKESFPLTVTSAQKNPTAFYLCASSIYDSLSSYNEQFFGPGTRLTVL.

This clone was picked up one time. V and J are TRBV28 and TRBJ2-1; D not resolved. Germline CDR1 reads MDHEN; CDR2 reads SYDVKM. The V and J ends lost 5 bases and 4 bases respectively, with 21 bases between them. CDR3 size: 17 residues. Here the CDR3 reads CASSRIGTVFGYNEQFF. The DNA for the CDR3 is TGTGCCAGCAGTCGAATAGGTACAGTCTTTGGTTACAATGAGCAGTTCTTC.

This CDR3 reads CASSIALAGSQETQYF. The CDR3 DNA reads as TGTGCCAGTAGTATAGCCCTAGCGGGATCCCAAGAGACCCAGTACTTC. This chain connects TRBV19 to TRBJ2-5, with 9 bases lining up with TRBD2. The CDR3 consists of 16 residues. The germline CDR1 and CDR2 sequences are LNHDA and SQIVND (reference sequence). Trimming took 1 base from V and 1 from J; bases not matched to a gene: 4.

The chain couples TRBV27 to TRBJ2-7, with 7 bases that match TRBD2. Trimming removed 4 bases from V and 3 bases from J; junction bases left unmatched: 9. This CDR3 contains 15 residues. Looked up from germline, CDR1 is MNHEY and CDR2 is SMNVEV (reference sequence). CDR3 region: CASSSLGREGYEQYF. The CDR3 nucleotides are TGTGCCAGCAGTTCCCTAGGAAGGGAGGGCTACGAGCAGTACTTC.

The DNA for the CDR3 is TGCGCCAGCAGCCTTTCGTCACAGGGGACGGCAGATACGCAGTATTTT. Amino acid sequence: CASSLSSQGTADTQYF. This chain connects TRBV5-1 to TRBJ2-3; 7 nucleotides line up with TRBD1. The germline V gene has CDR1 SGHRS and CDR2 YFSETQ. With V trimmed by 4 bases and J by 4 bases, 12 bases remained unmatched. The CDR3 totals 16 residues.

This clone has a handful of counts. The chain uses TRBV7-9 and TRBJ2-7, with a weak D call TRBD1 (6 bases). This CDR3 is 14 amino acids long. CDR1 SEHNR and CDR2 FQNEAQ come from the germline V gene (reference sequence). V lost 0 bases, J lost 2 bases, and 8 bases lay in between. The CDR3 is CASSLADSPYEQYF. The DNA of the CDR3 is TGTGCCAGCAGCTTAGCGGACAGCCCCTACGAGCAGTACTTC.

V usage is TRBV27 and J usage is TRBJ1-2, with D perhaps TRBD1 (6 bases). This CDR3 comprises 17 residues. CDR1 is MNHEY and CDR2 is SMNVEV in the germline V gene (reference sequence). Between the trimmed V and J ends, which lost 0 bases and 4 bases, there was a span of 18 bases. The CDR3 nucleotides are TGTGCCAGCAGTTTATCGTTACAGGGTGACCTAGGCTATGGCTACACCTTC. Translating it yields CASSLSLQGDLGYGYTF.

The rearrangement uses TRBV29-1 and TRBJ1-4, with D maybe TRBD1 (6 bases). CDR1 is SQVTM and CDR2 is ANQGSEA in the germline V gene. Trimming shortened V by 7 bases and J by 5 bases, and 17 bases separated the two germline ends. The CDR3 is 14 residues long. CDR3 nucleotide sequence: TGCAGCGCCGGCGTTACAGGGAAGAATGAAAAACTGTTTTTT. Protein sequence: CSAGVTGKNEKLFF.

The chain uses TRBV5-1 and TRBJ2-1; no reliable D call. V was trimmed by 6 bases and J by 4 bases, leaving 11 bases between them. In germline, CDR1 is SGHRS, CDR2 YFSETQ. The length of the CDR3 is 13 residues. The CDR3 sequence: CASTLGQYNEQFF. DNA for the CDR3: TGCGCCAGCACTCTTGGGCAGTACAATGAGCAGTTCTTC. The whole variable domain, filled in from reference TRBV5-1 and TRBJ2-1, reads KAGVTQTPRYLIKTRGQQVTLSCSPISGHRSVSWYQQTPGQGLQFLFEYFSETQRNKGNFPGRFSGRQFSNSRSEMNVSTLELGDSALYLCASTLGQYNEQFFGPGTRLTVL.

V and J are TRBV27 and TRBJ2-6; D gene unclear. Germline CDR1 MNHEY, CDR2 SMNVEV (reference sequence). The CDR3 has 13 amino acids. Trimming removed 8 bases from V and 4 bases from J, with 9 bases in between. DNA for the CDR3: TGTGCCAGCGCGGCTGGAGGGGCCAACGTCCTGACTTTC. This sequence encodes CASAAGGANVLTF.

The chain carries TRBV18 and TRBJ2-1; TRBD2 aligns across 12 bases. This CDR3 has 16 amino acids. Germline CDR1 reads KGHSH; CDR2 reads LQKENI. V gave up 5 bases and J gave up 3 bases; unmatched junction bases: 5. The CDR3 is CASSARLAGDYNEQFF. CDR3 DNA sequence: TGTGCCAGCTCAGCTAGACTAGCGGGAGACTACAATGAGCAGTTCTTC.

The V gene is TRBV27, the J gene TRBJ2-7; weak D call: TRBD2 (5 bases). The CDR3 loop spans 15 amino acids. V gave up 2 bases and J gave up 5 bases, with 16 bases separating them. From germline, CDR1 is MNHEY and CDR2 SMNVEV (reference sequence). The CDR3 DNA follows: TGTGCCAGCAGTTTAGGAGGCAGGTCCGGAGACGAGCAGTACTTC. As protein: CASSLGGRSGDEQYF.